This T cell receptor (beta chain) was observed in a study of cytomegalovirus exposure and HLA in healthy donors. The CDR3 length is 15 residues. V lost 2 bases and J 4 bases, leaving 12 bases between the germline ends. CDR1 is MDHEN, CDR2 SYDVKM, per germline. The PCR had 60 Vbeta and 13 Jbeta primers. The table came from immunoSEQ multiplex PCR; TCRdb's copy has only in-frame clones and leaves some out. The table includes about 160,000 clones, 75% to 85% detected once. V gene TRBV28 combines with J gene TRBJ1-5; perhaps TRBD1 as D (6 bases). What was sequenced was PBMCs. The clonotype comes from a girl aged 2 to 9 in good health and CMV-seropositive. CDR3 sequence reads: CASSLGGRGNQPQHF. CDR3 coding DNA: TGTGCCAGCAGTTTAGGGGGCCGCGGGAATCAGCCCCAGCATTTT.